These T cell receptor beta chains were read from a single sample in a study of early stage breast cancer tumors. Sequenced by immunoSEQ multiplex PCR; TCRdb stores in-frame clones only, minus some. Here the sample spans over 45,000 clones, around 83% being singletons. The sequenced sample consisted of blood. Every receptor here comes from a person in their fifties with breast cancer. Each CDR3 is given without its conserved first and last residue.

j_gene: TRBJ1-2
v_gene: TRBV5-6
CDR3aa: ASKSYYRSTNYGYT

j_gene: TRBJ1-1
v_gene: TRBV5-1
CDR3aa: ASSFAGSNTEAF

j_gene: TRBJ1-2
v_gene: TRBV2
CDR3aa: AKRGVLNYGYT

j_gene: TRBJ1-5
v_gene: TRBV6-5
CDR3aa: ASSYDGTGQPQH

j_gene: TRBJ2-3
v_gene: TRBV15
CDR3aa: ATSRGGSTDTQY

j_gene: TRBJ2-5
v_gene: TRBV6-1
CDR3aa: ASGTGFKETQY

j_gene: TRBJ2-7
v_gene: TRBV10-3
CDR3aa: ANGPRGYEQY

j_gene: TRBJ2-7
v_gene: TRBV5-1
CDR3aa: ASSWIGAPESSYEQY

j_gene: TRBJ1-4
v_gene: TRBV6-5
CDR3aa: ASSYGTGDEKLF

j_gene: TRBJ2-4
v_gene: TRBV19
CDR3aa: ASSIDRSRDVAKNIQY

j_gene: TRBJ2-1
v_gene: TRBV7-2
CDR3aa: ASSLVGTSGRNEQF

j_gene: TRBJ1-2
v_gene: TRBV7-9
CDR3aa: ASSFPGSGPNYGYT

j_gene: TRBJ1-2
v_gene: TRBV5-5
CDR3aa: ASSSTGDTNYGYT

j_gene: TRBJ2-5
v_gene: TRBV19
CDR3aa: ASSKGLQETQY

j_gene: TRBJ1-6
v_gene: TRBV28
CDR3aa: ASSLYPSPLH

j_gene: TRBJ1-1
v_gene: TRBV21-1
CDR3aa: ASSKEEEGRGTEAF

j_gene: TRBJ2-2
v_gene: TRBV11-2
CDR3aa: ASNPRGNTGELF

j_gene: TRBJ2-3
v_gene: TRBV7-3
CDR3aa: ASSLVEGSTDTQY

j_gene: TRBJ2-3
v_gene: TRBV6-5
CDR3aa: ASSYSRQGSADTQY

j_gene: TRBJ2-6
v_gene: TRBV2
CDR3aa: ASRQGTGANVLT

j_gene: TRBJ1-2
v_gene: TRBV9
CDR3aa: ASSVGYSFYGYT

j_gene: TRBJ1-3
v_gene: TRBV5-1
CDR3aa: ASSQMTDAGNTIY